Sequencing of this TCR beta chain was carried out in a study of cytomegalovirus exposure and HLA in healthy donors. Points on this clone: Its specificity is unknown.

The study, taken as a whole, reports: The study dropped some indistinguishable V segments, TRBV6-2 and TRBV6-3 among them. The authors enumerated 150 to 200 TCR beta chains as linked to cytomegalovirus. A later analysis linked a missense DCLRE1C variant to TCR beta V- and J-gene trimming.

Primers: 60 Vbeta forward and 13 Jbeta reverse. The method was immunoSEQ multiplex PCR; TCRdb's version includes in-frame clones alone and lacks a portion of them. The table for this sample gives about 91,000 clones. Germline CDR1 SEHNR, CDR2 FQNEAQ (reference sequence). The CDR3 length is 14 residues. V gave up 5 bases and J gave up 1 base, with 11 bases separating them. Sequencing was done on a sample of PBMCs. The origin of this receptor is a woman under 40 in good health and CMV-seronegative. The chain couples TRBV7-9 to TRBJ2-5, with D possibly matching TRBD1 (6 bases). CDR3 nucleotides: TGTGCCAGCAGCCCCGGGACACTCCAAGAGACCCAGTACTTC. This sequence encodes CASSPGTLQETQYF.